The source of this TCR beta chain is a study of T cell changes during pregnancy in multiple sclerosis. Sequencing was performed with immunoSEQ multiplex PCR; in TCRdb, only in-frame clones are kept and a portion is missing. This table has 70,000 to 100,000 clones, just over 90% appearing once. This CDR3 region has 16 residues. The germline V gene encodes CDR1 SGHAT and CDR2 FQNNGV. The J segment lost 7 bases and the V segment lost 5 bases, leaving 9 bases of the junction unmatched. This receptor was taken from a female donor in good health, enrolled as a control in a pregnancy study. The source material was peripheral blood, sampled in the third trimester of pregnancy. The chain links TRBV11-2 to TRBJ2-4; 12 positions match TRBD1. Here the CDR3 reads CASSPLGQGARNIQYF. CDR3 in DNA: TGTGCCAGCAGCCCCCTGGGACAGGGGGCGAGGAACATTCAGTACTTC. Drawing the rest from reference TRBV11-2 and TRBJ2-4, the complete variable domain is EAGVAQSPRYKIIEKRQSVAFWCNPISGHATLYWYQQILGQGPKLLIQFQNNGVVDDSQLPKDRFSAERLKGVDSTLKIQPAKLEDSAVYLCASSPLGQGARNIQYFGAGTRLSVL.